Below, 5 T cell receptor beta chains from the same sample are listed, as sequenced in a study of CD8+CD57+ T cells in acquired aplastic anemia. Sequencing involved patients with CD8+CD57+ cell expansion previously shown by flow cytometry. Genomic DNA constituted the template upon which TCR beta VDJ and CDR3 profiling was performed. MiXCR, applied by TCRdb to the reads, yields one record per CDR3 protein. The profile covers around 150,000 distinct CDR3 sequences, with about 48% appearing a single time and more than 30% taken by the ten largest. Sequencing was performed on sorted CD4+, CD8+, or CD8+CD57+ T cells (not recorded which) from PBMCs. These receptors came from a human donor with aplastic anemia.

J is TRBJ1-1 and V is TRBV11-1, with 7 positions matching TRBD1. The V gene end was trimmed by 4 bases and the J gene end by 5 bases; junction bases not matched to a gene: 4. The CDR3 runs to 13 residues. Germline assignment: CDR1 SGHAT and CDR2 FQDESV (reference sequence). CDR3 nucleotides: TGTGCCAGCAGCTCCCAGGGGGAGACTGAAGCTTTCTTT. Translation gives CASSSQGETEAFF.

The chain uses TRBV19 and TRBJ1-1; D perhaps matches TRBD1 (5 bases). The V gene lost 8 bases and the J gene lost 1 base, with 11 bases spanning the gap. The CDR3 length is 13 residues. The V gene's germline CDR1 is LNHDA and CDR2 SQIVND (reference sequence). The CDR3 loop is CASCRDGNTEAFF. The CDR3, as DNA: TGTGCCAGTTGCCGGGACGGGAACACTGAAGCTTTCTTT.

The chain couples TRBV19 to TRBJ1-5; weak D call: TRBD1 (5 bases). This CDR3 is built from 15 residues. V was shortened by 1 base and J by 4 bases, with 11 bases between the two germline ends. In germline, CDR1 is LNHDA, CDR2 SQIVND (reference sequence). The CDR3 protein is CASSIGGGGNQPQHF. The CDR3, as DNA: TGTGCCAGTAGTATAGGGGGGGGAGGAAATCAGCCCCAGCATTTT. Filled out from reference TRBV19 and TRBJ1-5, the complete variable domain reads DGGITQSPKYLFRKEGQNVTLSCEQNLNHDAMYWYRQDPGQGLRLIYYSQIVNDFQKGDIAEGYSVSREKKESFPLTVTSAQKNPTAFYLCASSIGGGGNQPQHFGDGTRLSIL.

This clonotype was seen repeatedly, ten times or more. The rearrangement uses TRBV12-3 or TRBV12-4 and TRBJ2-2; D might be TRBD1 (6 bases). Between the trimmed V and J ends, which lost 7 bases and 6 bases, there was a span of 15 bases. The CDR3 totals 14 residues. In DNA form, the CDR3 reads TGTGCCAGCACGTCCGGGACACCCTCCGGGGAGCTGTTTTTT. Amino acid sequence: CASTSGTPSGELFF.

Ten or more counts support this clonotype. At one end, the junction sequence differs from germline, possibly due to a read error. The gene calls are TRBV6-4 and TRBJ1-1, with D perhaps TRBD1 (5 bases). Germline lookup yields CDR1 MRHNA and CDR2 SNTAGT. The CDR3 loop spans 9 amino acids. This chain's CDR3 is CARGGRGPF. The CDR3 DNA reads TGTGCCAGGGGGGGGAGGGGCCCTTTT.